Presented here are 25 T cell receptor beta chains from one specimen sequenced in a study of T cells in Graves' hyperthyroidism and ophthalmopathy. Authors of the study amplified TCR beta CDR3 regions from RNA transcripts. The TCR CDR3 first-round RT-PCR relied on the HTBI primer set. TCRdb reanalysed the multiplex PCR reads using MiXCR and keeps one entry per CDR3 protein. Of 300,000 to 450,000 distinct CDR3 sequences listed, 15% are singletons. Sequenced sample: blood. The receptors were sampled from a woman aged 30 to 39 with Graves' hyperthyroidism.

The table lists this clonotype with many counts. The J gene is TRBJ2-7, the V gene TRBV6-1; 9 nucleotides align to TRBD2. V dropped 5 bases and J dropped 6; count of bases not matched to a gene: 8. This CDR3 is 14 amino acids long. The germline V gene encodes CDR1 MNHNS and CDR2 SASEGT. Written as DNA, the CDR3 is TGTGCCAGCAGTCTCATGCGGGAGGGGACCGAGCAGTACTTC. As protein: CASSLMREGTEQYF.

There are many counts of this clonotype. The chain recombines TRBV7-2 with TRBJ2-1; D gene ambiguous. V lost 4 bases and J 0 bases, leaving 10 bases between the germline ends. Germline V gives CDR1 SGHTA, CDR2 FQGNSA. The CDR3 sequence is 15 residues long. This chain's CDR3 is CASSSRTNSYNEQFF. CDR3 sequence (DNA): TGTGCCAGCAGCTCAAGGACCAACTCCTACAATGAGCAGTTCTTC. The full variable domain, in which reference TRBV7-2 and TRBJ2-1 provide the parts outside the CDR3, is GAGVSQSPSNKVTEKGKDVELRCDPISGHTALYWYRQSLGQGLEFLIYFQGNSAPDKSGLPSDRFSAERTGGSVSTLTIQRTQQEDSAVYLCASSSRTNSYNEQFFGPGTRLTVL.

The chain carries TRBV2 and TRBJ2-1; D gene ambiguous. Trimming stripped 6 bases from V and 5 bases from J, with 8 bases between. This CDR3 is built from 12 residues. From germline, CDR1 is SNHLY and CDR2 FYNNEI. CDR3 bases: TGTGCCAGCAGCTATAGGAACAATGAGCAGTTCTTC. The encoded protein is CASSYRNNEQFF.

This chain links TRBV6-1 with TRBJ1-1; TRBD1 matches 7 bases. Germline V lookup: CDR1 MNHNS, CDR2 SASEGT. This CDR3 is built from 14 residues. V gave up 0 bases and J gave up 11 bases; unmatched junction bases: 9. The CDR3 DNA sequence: TGTGCCAGCAGTGAAGCCCTGACAGGGACTTTTGCTTTCTTT. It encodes CASSEALTGTFAFF.

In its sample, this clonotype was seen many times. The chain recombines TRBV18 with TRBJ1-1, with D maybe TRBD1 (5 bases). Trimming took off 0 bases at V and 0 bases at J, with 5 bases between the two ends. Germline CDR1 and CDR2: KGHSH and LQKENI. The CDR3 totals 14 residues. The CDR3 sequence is CASSPPTVNTEAFF. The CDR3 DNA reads TGTGCCAGCTCACCACCGACAGTGAACACTGAAGCTTTCTTT.

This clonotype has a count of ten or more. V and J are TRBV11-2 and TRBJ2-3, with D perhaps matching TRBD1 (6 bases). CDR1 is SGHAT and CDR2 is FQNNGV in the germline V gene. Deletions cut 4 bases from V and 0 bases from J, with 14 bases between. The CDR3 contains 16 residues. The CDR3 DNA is TGTGCCAGCAGCTCCGAACAGGGTGCTAGCACAGATACGCAGTATTTT. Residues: CASSSEQGASTDTQYF.

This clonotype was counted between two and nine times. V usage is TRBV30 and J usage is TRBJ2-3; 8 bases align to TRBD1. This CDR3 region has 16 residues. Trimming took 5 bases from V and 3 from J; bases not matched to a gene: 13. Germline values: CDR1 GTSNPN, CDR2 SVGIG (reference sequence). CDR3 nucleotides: TGTGCCTGGGGATCCGAGGACAGGGCCGGTACAGATACGCAGTATTTT. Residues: CAWGSEDRAGTDTQYF.

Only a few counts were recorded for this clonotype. The CDR3 nucleotides read TGTGCCAGCAACCCGGGACTACGGGGCAATGAGCAGTTCTTC. Its translation is CASNPGLRGNEQFF. The V call is TRBV6-2 or TRBV6-3, the J call TRBJ2-1; 7 nucleotides agree with TRBD2. CDR3 size: 14 residues. In germline, CDR1 is MNHEY, CDR2 SVGEGT. V shed 7 bases and J 6 bases; nucleotides not matched to a gene: 9.

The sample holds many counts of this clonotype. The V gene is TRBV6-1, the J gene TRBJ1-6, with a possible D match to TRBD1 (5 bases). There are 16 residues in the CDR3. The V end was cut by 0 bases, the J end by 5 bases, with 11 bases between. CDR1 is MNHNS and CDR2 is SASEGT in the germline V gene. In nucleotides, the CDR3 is TGTGCCAGCAGTGAAGCGTTGGCAGGGAATAATTCACCCCTCCACTTT. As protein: CASSEALAGNNSPLHF.

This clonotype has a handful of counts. The CDR3 protein is CASSHTSGRGTDTQYF. The CDR3 DNA is TGTGCCAGCAGCCATACTTCAGGGCGTGGGACAGATACGCAGTATTTT. The chain combines TRBV3-1 with TRBJ2-3, with a tentative D call TRBD1 (5 bases). V was clipped by 3 bases and J by 3 bases, with 16 bases between them. Per germline, CDR1 LGHDT and CDR2 YNNKEL (reference sequence). The CDR3 contains 16 residues.

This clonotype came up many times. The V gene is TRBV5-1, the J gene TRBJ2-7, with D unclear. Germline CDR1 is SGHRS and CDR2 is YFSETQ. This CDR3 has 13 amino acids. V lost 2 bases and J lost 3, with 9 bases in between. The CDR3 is CASSFGPHYEQYF. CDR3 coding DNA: TGCGCCAGCAGCTTCGGACCACACTACGAGCAGTACTTC.

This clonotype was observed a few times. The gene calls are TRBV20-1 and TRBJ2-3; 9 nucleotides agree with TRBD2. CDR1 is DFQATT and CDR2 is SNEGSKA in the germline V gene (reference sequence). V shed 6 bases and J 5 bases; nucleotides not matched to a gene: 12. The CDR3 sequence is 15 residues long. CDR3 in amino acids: CSALYSGRVRDTQYF. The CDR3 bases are TGCAGTGCCCTATATAGCGGGAGAGTCAGAGATACGCAGTATTTT.

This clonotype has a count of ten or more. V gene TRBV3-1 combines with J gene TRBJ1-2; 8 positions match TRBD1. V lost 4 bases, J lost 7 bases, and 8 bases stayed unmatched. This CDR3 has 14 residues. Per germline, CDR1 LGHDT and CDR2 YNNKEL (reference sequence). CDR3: CASSPSGGIGGYTF. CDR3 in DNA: TGTGCCAGCAGCCCCTCAGGGGGCATAGGTGGCTACACCTTC. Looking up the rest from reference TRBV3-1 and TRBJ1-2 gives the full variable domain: DTAVSQTPKYLVTQMGNDKSIKCEQNLGHDTMYWYKQDSKKFLKIMFSYNNKELIINETVPNRFSPKSPDKAHLNLHINSLELGDSAVYFCASSPSGGIGGYTFGSGTRLTVV.

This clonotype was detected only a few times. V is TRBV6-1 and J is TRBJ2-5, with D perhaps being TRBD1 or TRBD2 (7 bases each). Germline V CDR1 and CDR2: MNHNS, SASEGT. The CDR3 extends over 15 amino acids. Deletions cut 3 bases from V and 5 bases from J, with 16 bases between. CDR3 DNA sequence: TGTGCCAGCAGTGAGATTCCAGGGGGGGAGGAGACCCAGTACTTC. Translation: CASSEIPGGEETQYF.

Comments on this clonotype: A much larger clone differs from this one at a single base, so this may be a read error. In DNA form, the CDR3 reads TGTGCCAGCAGCAGTACCGGGACTAGCGGAAGCCTTAGCACAGATACGCGGTATTTT. This translates into CASSSTGTSGSLSTDTRYF. The chain employs TRBV11-3 and TRBJ2-3, with TRBD2 matching over 11 bases. The germline CDR1 and CDR2 sequences are SGHNT and YENEEA. CDR3 length: 19 amino acids.

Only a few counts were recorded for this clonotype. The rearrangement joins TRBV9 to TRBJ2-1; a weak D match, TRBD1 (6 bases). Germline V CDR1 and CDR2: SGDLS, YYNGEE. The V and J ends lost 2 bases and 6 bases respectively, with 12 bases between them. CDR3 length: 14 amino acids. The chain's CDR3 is CASSVGQGTNEQFF. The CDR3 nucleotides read TGTGCCAGCAGCGTCGGGCAGGGGACCAATGAGCAGTTCTTC.

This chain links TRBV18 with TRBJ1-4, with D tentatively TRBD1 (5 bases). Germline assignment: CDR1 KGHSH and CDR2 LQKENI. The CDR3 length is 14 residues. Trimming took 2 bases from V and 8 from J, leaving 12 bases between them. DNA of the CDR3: TGTGCCAGCTCACCAGGCAGCGGGGGAGAAAAACTGTTTTTT. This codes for CASSPGSGGEKLFF.

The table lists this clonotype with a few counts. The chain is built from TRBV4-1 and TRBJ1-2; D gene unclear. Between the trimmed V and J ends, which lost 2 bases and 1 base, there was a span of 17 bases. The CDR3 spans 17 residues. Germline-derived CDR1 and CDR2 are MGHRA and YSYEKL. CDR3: CASSQYSVEDINYGYTF. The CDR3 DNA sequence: TGCGCCAGCAGCCAATATAGTGTGGAAGACATTAACTATGGCTACACCTTC.

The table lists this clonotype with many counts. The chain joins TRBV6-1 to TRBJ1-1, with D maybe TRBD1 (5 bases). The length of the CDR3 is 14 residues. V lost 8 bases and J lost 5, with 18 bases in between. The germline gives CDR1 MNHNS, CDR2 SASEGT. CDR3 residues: CASRLAGAGTEAFF. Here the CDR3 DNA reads TGTGCCAGCCGCCTCGCGGGCGCAGGGACTGAAGCTTTCTTT.

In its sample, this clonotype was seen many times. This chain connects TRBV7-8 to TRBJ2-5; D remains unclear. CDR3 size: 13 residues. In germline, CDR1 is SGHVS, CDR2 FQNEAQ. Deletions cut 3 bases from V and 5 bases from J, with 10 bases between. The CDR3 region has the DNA TGTGCCAGCAGCTTGAAGTTGGGGGAGACCCAGTACTTC. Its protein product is CASSLKLGETQYF. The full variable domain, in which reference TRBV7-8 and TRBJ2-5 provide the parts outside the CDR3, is GAGVSQSPRYKVAKRGQDVALRCDPISGHVSLFWYQQALGQGPEFLTYFQNEAQLDKSGLPSDRFFAERPEGSVSTLKIQRTQQEDSAVYLCASSLKLGETQYFGPGTRLLVL.

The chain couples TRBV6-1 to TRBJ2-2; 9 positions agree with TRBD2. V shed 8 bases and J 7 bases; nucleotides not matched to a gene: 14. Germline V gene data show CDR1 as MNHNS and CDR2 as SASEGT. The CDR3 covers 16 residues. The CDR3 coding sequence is TGTGCCAGCGTTCGGGCGGGACTAGCTTTTGGCGGGGAGCTGTTTTTT. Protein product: CASVRAGLAFGGELFF.

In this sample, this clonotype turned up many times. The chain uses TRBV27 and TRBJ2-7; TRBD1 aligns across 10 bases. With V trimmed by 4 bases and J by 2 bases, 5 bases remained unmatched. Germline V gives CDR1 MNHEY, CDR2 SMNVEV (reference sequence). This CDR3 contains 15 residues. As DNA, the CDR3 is TGTGCCAGCAGTTCACTCGGACAGGGGGCCTACGAGCAGTACTTC. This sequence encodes CASSSLGQGAYEQYF.

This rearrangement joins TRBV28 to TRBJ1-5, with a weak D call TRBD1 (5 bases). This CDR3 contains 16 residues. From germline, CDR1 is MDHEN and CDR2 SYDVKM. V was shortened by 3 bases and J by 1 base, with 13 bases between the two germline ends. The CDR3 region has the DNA TGTGCCAGCAGTTTGTCCTCTCGGGGGAGCAATCAGCCCCAGCATTTT. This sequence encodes CASSLSSRGSNQPQHF.

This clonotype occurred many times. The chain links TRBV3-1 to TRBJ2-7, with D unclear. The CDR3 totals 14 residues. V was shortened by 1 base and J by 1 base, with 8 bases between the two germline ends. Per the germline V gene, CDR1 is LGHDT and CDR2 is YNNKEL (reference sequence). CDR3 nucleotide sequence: TGTGCCAGCAGCCAAGCGGCGCTTTCCTACGAGCAGTACTTC. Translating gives CASSQAALSYEQYF.

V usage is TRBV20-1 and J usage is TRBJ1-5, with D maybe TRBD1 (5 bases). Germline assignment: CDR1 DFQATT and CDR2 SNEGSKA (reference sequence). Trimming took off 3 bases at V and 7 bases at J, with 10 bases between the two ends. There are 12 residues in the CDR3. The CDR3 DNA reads TGCAGTGCTAGTACCCAGGGCCAGCCCCAGCATTTT. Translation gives CSASTQGQPQHF.